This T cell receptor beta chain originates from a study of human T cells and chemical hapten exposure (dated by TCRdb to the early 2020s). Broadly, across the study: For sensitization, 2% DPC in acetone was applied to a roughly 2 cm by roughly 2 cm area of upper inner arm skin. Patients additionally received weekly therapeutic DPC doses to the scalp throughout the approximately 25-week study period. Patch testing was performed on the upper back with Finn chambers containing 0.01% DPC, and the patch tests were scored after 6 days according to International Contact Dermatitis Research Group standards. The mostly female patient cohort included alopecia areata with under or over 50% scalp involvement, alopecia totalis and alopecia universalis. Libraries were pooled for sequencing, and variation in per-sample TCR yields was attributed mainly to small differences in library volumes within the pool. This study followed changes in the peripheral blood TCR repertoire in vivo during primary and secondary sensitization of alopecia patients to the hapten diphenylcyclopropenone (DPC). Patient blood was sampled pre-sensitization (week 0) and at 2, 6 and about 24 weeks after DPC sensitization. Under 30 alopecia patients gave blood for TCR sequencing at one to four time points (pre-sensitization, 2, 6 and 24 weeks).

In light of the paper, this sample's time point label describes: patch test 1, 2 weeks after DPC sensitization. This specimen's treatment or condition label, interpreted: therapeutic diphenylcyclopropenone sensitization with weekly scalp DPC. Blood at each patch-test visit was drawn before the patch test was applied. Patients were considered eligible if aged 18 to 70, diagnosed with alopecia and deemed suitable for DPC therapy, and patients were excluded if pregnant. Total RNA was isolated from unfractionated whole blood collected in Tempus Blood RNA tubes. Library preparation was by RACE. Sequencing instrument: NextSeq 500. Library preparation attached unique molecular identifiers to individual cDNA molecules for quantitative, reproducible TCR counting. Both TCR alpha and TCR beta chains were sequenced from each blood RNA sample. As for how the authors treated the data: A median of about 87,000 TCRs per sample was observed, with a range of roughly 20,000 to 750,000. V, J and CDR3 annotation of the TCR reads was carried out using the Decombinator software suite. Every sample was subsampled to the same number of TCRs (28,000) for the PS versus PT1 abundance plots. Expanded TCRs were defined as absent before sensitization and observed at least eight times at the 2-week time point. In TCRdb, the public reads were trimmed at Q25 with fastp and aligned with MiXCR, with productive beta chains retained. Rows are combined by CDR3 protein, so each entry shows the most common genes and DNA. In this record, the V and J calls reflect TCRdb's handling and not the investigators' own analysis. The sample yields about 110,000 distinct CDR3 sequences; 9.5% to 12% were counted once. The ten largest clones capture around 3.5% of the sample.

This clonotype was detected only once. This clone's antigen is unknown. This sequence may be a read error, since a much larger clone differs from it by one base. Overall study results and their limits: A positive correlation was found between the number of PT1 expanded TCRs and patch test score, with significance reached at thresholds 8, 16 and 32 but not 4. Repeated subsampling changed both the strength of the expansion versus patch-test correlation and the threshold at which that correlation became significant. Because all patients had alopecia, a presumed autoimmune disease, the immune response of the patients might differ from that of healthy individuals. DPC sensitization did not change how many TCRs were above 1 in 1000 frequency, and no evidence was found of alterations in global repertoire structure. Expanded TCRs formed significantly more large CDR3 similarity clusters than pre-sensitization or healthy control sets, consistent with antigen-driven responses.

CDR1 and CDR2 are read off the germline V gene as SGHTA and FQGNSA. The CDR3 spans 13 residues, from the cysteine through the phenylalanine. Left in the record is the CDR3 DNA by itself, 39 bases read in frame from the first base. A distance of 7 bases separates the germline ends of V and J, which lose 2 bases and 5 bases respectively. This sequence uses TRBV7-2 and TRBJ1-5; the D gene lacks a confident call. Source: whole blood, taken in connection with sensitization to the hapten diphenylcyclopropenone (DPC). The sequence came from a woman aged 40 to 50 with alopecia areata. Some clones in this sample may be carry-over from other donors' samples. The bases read TGTGCCAGCAGCTTATCATGGGATCAGCCCCAGCATTTT. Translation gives CASSLSWDQPQHF.